The clone carrying this TCR beta chain was detected ten times or more. This sample is part of a study of early T cells in non-severe SARS-CoV-2 infection. CDR1 and CDR2 (germline): LGHNA, YSLEER. The length of the CDR3 is 18 residues. V lost 0 bases, J lost 0 bases, and 12 bases lay in between. TCRdb re-derived calls from the 5' RACE reads in MiXCR, one entry per CDR3 protein. This repertoire shows some 64,000 distinct CDR3 sequences, around 20% found once; its top ten account for roughly 10%. The sequencing here drew on whole blood, taken at baseline. This chain joins TRBV4-3 and TRBJ1-6; D gene unclear. The receptor comes from an adult who was a healthcare worker with PCR-confirmed SARS-CoV-2 infection or an uninfected control (not recorded which). The CDR3: CASSQDFAGSSYNSPLHF. CDR3 bases: TGCGCCAGCAGCCAAGATTTCGCTGGGAGCTCCTATAATTCACCCCTCCACTTT.